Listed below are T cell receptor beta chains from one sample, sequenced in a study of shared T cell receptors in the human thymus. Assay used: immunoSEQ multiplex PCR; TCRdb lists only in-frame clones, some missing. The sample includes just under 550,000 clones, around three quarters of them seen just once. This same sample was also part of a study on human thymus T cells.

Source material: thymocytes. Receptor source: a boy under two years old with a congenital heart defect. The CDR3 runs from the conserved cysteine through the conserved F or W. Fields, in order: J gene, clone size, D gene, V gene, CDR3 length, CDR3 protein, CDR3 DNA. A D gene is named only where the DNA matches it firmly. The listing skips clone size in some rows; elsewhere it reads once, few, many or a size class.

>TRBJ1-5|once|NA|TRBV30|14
CAWSVGTGGQPQHF
TGTGCCTGGAGTGTAGGGACGGGGGGGCAGCCCCAGCATTTT
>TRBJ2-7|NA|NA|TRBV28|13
CASSFSPTGEQYF
TGTGCCAGCAGTTTCTCTCCAACTGGCGAGCAGTACTTC
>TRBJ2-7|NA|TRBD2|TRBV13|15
CASSLGGRAANEQYF
TGTGCCAGCAGCTTAGGTGGGAGGGCGGCGAACGAGCAGTACTTC
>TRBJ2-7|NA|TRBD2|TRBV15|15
CATSTWPSGFYEQYF
TGTGCCACCAGCACTTGGCCTAGCGGTTTCTACGAGCAGTACTTC
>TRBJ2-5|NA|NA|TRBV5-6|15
CASSWGTGLQETQYF
TGTGCCAGCAGCTGGGGGACGGGACTCCAAGAGACCCAGTACTTC
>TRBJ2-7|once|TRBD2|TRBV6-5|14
CASSQTSGPYEQYF
TGTGCCAGCAGTCAGACTAGCGGCCCCTACGAGCAGTACTTC
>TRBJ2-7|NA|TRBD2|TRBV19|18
CASSIRTSGGVTSYEQYF
TGTGCCAGTAGTATCAGGACTAGCGGTGGGGTGACCTCCTACGAGCAGTACTTC
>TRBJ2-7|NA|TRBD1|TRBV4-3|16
CASSQRTGTGTYEQYF
TGCGCCAGCAGCCAGAGGACCGGGACAGGGACCTACGAGCAGTACTTC
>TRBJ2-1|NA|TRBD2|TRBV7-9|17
CASSLGILAGGGNEQFF
TGTGCCAGCAGCTTAGGGATCCTAGCGGGAGGCGGCAATGAGCAGTTCTTC
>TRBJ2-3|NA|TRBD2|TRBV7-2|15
CASSVGLAGTDTQYF
TGTGCCAGCAGCGTGGGACTAGCGGGCACAGATACGCAGTATTTT
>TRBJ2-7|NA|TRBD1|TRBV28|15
CASSPNLDRGYEQYF
TGTGCCAGCAGTCCCAACCTAGACAGGGGCTACGAGCAGTACTTC
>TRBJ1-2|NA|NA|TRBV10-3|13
CAIRGGRNYGYTF
TGTGCCATCAGGGGGGGGCGCAACTATGGCTACACCTTC
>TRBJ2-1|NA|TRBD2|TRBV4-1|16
CASSQEETSGDHEQFF
TGCGCCAGCAGCCAAGAGGAGACTAGCGGGGACCATGAGCAGTTCTTC
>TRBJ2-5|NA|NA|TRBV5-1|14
CASSTDSQSGTQYF
TGCGCCAGCAGCACGGACAGCCAGTCGGGGACCCAGTACTTC
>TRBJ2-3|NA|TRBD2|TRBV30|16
CAWSVRLAGLTDTQYF
TGTGCCTGGAGTGTACGTCTAGCGGGATTAACAGATACGCAGTATTTT
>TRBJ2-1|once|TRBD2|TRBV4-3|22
CASSQELPGTSGRTLSWDEQFF
TGCGCCAGCAGCCAAGAGTTGCCCGGGACTAGCGGGAGGACCCTATCCTGGGATGAGCAGTTCTTC
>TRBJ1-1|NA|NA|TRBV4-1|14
CASSQEDRHPEAFF
TGCGCCAGCAGCCAAGAAGACAGGCACCCTGAAGCTTTCTTT
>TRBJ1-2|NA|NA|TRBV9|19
CASSVESSGGTKLYYGYTF
TGTGCCAGCAGCGTAGAGAGTTCCGGGGGGACGAAACTCTACTATGGCTACACCTTC
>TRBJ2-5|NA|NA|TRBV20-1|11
CSAPLRETQYF
TGCAGTGCTCCTCTCCGGGAGACCCAGTACTTC
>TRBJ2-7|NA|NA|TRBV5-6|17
CASSLRGKRATSYEQYF
TGTGCCAGCAGCTTGAGGGGGAAGCGCGCTACCTCCTACGAGCAGTACTTC
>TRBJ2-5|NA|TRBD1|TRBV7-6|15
CASSFRDRGQETQYF
TGTGCCAGCAGCTTCAGGGACAGGGGGCAGGAGACCCAGTACTTC
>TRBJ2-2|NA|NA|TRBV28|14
CASSSRLARGELFF
TGTGCCAGCAGTTCTAGGCTAGCGCGCGGGGAGCTGTTTTTT
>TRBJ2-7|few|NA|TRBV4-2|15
CASSQVLRVSYEQYF
TGTGCCAGCAGCCAAGTCCTCAGGGTCTCCTACGAGCAGTACTTC
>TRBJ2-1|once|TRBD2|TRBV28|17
CASVEGGNQSGRNEQFF
TGTGCCAGCGTCGAAGGGGGTAATCAAAGCGGGAGGAATGAGCAGTTCTTC
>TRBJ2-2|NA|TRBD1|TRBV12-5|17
CASGLVPNRQGKGELFF
TGTGCTAGTGGTTTGGTACCCAACAGACAGGGGAAAGGGGAGCTGTTTTTT
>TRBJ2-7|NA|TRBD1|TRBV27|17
CASSFRPQGQRRWEQYF
TGTGCCAGCAGTTTTCGGCCCCAGGGACAGCGCCGTTGGGAGCAGTACTTC
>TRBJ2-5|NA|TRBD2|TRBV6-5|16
CASSYSSGRPQETQYF
TGTGCCAGCAGTTACTCAAGCGGGAGGCCACAAGAGACCCAGTACTTC
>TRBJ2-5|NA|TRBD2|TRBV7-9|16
CASSPRTSGRAETQYF
TGTGCCAGCAGCCCCAGGACTAGCGGGAGAGCGGAGACCCAGTACTTC
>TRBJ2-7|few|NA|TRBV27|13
CASSATGEAEQYF
TGTGCCAGCAGTGCAACAGGGGAGGCCGAGCAGTACTTC
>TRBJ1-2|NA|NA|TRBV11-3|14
CASSVQGRGYGYTF
TGTGCCAGCAGCGTACAGGGAAGGGGCTATGGCTACACCTTC
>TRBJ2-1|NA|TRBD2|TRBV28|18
CASSSTIGTSGTYNEQFF
TGTGCCAGCAGTTCCACGATAGGGACTAGCGGGACCTACAATGAGCAGTTCTTC